This is a list of T cell receptor beta chains from one sample in a study of patients and donors after allogeneic stem cell transplantation. MiXCR, run by TCRdb on the RT-PCR reads, gives a single entry per CDR3 protein. The sample consists of 100,000 to 130,000 distinct CDR3 sequences, 35% of them appearing once. Source material: blood, either unsorted or a sorted T cell fraction (not recorded which). These receptors all stem from a human donor who was either an allogeneic HSCT recipient or a stem cell or donor lymphocyte infusion donor (not recorded which). It is not recorded whose cells these are; they may come from a transplant donor. Each CDR3 is given with its conserved first and last residue. The D gene is left open where the match is weak. Rows may omit the clone size; those that give it use once, few, many or a size class.

TRBJ2-4 | few | NA | TRBV5-5 | CASSPQWDDIQYF | TGTGCCAGCAGCCCACAGTGGGATGACATTCAGTACTTC
TRBJ1-4 | NA | NA | TRBV5-5 | CASSFAPVGEKLFF | TGTGCCAGCAGCTTTGCACCCGTGGGGGAAAAACTGTTTTTT
TRBJ1-3 | NA | NA | TRBV29-1 | CSVESSSGNTIYF | TGCAGCGTTGAGAGTAGCTCTGGAAACACCATATATTTT
TRBJ2-1 | NA | TRBD2 | TRBV4-3 | CASSYSQGGNNEQFF | TGCGCCAGCAGCTACTCGCAGGGAGGGAACAATGAGCAGTTCTTC
TRBJ2-7 | NA | NA | TRBV6-5 | CASSYLSSAYEQYF | TGTGCCAGCAGCTACCTAAGTAGCGCTTACGAGCAGTACTTC
TRBJ2-4 | NA | NA | TRBV3-1 | CASSTSGAKNIQYF | TGTGCCAGCAGCACCTCAGGCGCCAAAAACATTCAGTACTTC
TRBJ1-1 | NA | TRBD1 | TRBV20-1 | CSATRMTGHTEAFF | TGCAGTGCCACACGGATGACAGGGCACACTGAAGCTTTCTTT
TRBJ2-5 | few | NA | TRBV6-5 | CASSYSGDQETQYF | TGTGCCAGCAGTTACTCAGGGGACCAAGAGACCCAGTACTTC
TRBJ2-6 | few | NA | TRBV28 | CAPDLGRAYSGANVLTF | TGTGCCCCTGACTTAGGGCGGGCCTACTCTGGGGCCAACGTCCTGACTTTC
TRBJ1-1 | NA | NA | TRBV20-1 | CSARKANTEAFF | TGCAGTGCCCGAAAAGCGAACACTGAAGCTTTCTTT
TRBJ2-2 | NA | TRBD2 | TRBV7-2 | CASSSLLAGAPGELFF | TGTGCCAGCAGCTCACTACTAGCGGGAGCCCCCGGGGAGCTGTTTTTT
TRBJ1-1 | NA | NA | TRBV6-2/TRBV6-3 | CASSYLPGAGTEAFF | TGTGCCAGCAGTTACCTCCCAGGAGCCGGCACTGAAGCTTTCTTT
TRBJ1-6 | NA | NA | TRBV12-3/TRBV12-4 | CASSPDRSTPLHF | TGTGCCAGCAGCCCTGACAGGTCTACGCCCCTCCACTTT
TRBJ1-2 | NA | TRBD1 | TRBV5-6 | CASGDRGNYGYTF | TGTGCCAGCGGCGACAGGGGAAACTATGGCTACACCTTC
TRBJ1-2 | few | TRBD1 | TRBV6-5 | CASGTFQDRAYGYTF | TGTGCCAGCGGCACCTTTCAGGACAGGGCCTATGGCTACACCTTC
TRBJ2-2 | NA | NA | TRBV4-2 | CASSQARPGELFF | TGTGCCAGCAGCCAAGCTAGGCCGGGGGAGCTGTTTTTT
TRBJ1-1 | NA | TRBD1 | TRBV6-5 | CASSLGQGEAFF | TGTGCCAGCAGTCTCGGACAGGGCGAAGCTTTCTTT
TRBJ2-5 | few | TRBD1 | TRBV5-5 | CASSSGTEETQYF | TGTGCCAGCAGCTCCGGGACAGAAGAGACCCAGTACTTC
TRBJ2-1 | NA | NA | TRBV5-4 | CASSFSANSYNEQFF | TGTGCCAGCAGCTTTAGCGCCAACTCCTACAATGAGCAGTTCTTC
TRBJ1-2 | few | NA | TRBV10-3 | CAISETGYGYTF | TGTGCCATCAGTGAGACAGGCTATGGCTACACCTTC
TRBJ1-2 | many | NA | TRBV6-5 | CASSTGQGYRYTF | TGTGCCAGCAGTACGGGGCAGGGGTACCGCTACACCTTC
TRBJ1-1 | few | NA | TRBV27 | CASRSQVWNTEAFF | TGTGCCAGCAGATCCCAGGTATGGAACACTGAAGCTTTCTTT
TRBJ2-1 | NA | NA | TRBV27 | CASSLRWGSYNEQFF | TGTGCCAGCAGTTTAAGATGGGGCTCCTACAATGAGCAGTTCTTC
TRBJ1-6 | NA | NA | TRBV28 | CASSFWGGLFNSPLHF | TGTGCCAGCAGTTTTTGGGGGGGCCTATTTAATTCACCCCTCCACTTT
TRBJ1-6 | many | TRBD1 | TRBV7-9 | CASSLTLGQVNSPLHF | TGTGCCAGCAGCTTAACGCTCGGACAGGTCAATTCACCCCTCCACTTT
TRBJ1-3 | NA | TRBD1 | TRBV6-6 | CASSYLGTGFTVSGNTIYF | TGTGCCAGCAGTTACCTTGGGACAGGGTTTACCGTATCTGGAAACACCATATATTTT
TRBJ2-1 | NA | NA | TRBV27 | CASRSASASSYNEQFF | TGTGCCAGCAGATCCGCTAGCGCGAGCTCCTACAATGAGCAGTTCTTC
TRBJ2-7 | few | TRBD2 | TRBV20-1 | CSASPASGSPYEQYF | TGCAGTGCTAGTCCCGCTAGCGGGAGTCCCTACGAGCAGTACTTC
TRBJ2-1 | NA | TRBD2 | TRBV11-2 | CASSFVAGAYNEQFF | TGTGCCAGCAGCTTTGTTGCGGGAGCCTACAATGAGCAGTTCTTC
TRBJ1-5 | NA | NA | TRBV10-2 | CASREVADQPQHF | TGCGCCAGCAGGGAGGTTGCGGATCAGCCCCAGCATTTT
TRBJ1-4 | NA | NA | TRBV2 | CASTRPEATNEKLFF | TGTGCCAGCACCCGCCCAGAGGCAACTAATGAAAAACTGTTTTTT
TRBJ1-1 | NA | TRBD1 | TRBV13 | CASAGGTHKDTEAFF | TGTGCCAGCGCAGGGGGCACCCATAAAGACACTGAAGCTTTCTTT
TRBJ2-1 | NA | TRBD2 | TRBV18 | CASSPPSGLAGLNEQFF | TGTGCCAGCTCACCACCGTCGGGACTAGCGGGATTAAATGAGCAGTTCTTC
TRBJ2-7 | few | TRBD2 | TRBV29-1 | CSVGTSGSYEQYF | TGCAGCGTGGGGACTAGCGGGAGTTACGAGCAGTACTTC
TRBJ1-5 | NA | NA | TRBV18 | CASSPSKSQPQHF | TGTGCCAGCTCACCATCGAAAAGTCAGCCCCAGCATTTT
TRBJ2-1 | few | NA | TRBV12-3/TRBV12-4 | CASSLGLARNEQFF | TGTGCCAGCAGTTTAGGTTTGGCCCGCAATGAGCAGTTCTTC
TRBJ1-4 | NA | NA | TRBV25-1 | CASKPPGGLNEKLFF | TGTGCCAGCAAACCTCCCGGGGGTCTCAATGAAAAACTGTTTTTT
TRBJ1-2 | NA | NA | TRBV20-1 | CSASEDSYGYTF | TGCAGTGCTAGCGAGGACAGCTATGGCTACACCTTC
TRBJ2-2 | NA | NA | TRBV29-1 | CSVEDILSTGTGELFF | TGCAGCGTTGAAGATATTCTGAGTACGGGCACCGGGGAGCTGTTTTTT
TRBJ1-1 | few | TRBD1 | TRBV20-1 | CSATTGVNTEAFF | TGCAGTGCAACCACAGGGGTGAACACTGAAGCTTTCTTT
TRBJ2-6 | NA | NA | TRBV19 | CASSKVATSGANVLTF | TGTGCCAGTAGTAAGGTAGCAACCTCTGGGGCCAACGTCCTGACTTTC
TRBJ1-5 | many | TRBD1 | TRBV20-1 | CSASRDRINQPQHF | TGCAGTGCAAGCCGGGACAGGATCAATCAGCCCCAGCATTTT
TRBJ1-2 | many | NA | TRBV12-3/TRBV12-4 | CASSLGHYGYTF | TGTGCCAGCAGTTTGGGGCACTATGGCTACACCTTC
TRBJ1-6 | few | NA | TRBV3-1 | CASSQGRAPLHF | TGTGCCAGCAGCCAAGGACGGGCCCCCCTCCACTTT
TRBJ2-3 | NA | NA | TRBV20-1 | CSAYDPTRPTDTQYF | TGCAGTGCTTACGACCCTACTAGACCCACAGATACGCAGTATTTT
TRBJ1-6 | few | NA | TRBV28 | CASISSYNSPLHF | TGTGCCAGCATAAGCTCCTATAATTCACCCCTCCACTTT
TRBJ1-2 | few | NA | TRBV24-1 | CATSEGQYYGYTF | TGTGCCACATCGGAAGGACAGTACTATGGCTACACCTTC
TRBJ1-6 | NA | NA | TRBV15 | CATSRVGGGNSPLHF | TGTGCCACCAGCAGAGTCGGGGGAGGTAATTCACCCCTCCACTTT
TRBJ2-7 | NA | TRBD2 | TRBV11-1 | CASSLVPLAGYIFNEQYF | TGTGCCAGCAGCTTAGTTCCCCTAGCGGGATATATATTCAACGAGCAGTACTTC
TRBJ2-3 | NA | NA | TRBV7-2 | CASSSRLGGAPTDTQYF | TGTGCCAGCAGCTCCCGTTTAGGGGGTGCCCCCACAGATACGCAGTATTTT
TRBJ2-1 | NA | TRBD2 | TRBV18 | CASSPQGLANEQFF | TGTGCCAGCTCCCCCCAGGGACTAGCAAATGAGCAGTTCTTC
TRBJ1-2 | NA | NA | TRBV20-1 | CSATTENYGYTF | TGCAGTGCTACAACCGAAAACTATGGCTACACCTTC
TRBJ1-1 | NA | NA | TRBV10-3 | CAIRGNTEAFF | TGTGCCATCAGGGGGAACACTGAAGCTTTCTTT
TRBJ1-3 | once | NA | TRBV20-1 | CSARGDSGNTIYF | TGCAGTGCTAGAGGGGACTCTGGAAACACCATATATTTT
TRBJ1-6 | few | NA | TRBV6-5 | CASRLSGNSPLHF | TGTGCCAGCAGGTTATCTGGCAATTCACCCCTCCACTTT
TRBJ2-5 | NA | TRBD2 | TRBV7-9 | CASSFPETSGFQETQYF | TGTGCCAGCAGCTTCCCTGAGACTAGCGGCTTCCAAGAGACCCAGTACTTC
TRBJ1-4 | once | NA | TRBV2 | CASSEGGTNEKLFF | TGTGCCAGCAGTGAAGGGGGAACTAATGAAAAACTGTTTTTT